Described below is a single T cell receptor beta chain sequence and its context. This specimen comes from a study of blood T cell repertoires in COVID-19. Participants spanned ages about 18 to 100 years and resided in 24 US areas. Per germline, CDR1 SGHRS and CDR2 YFSETQ. The CDR3 is made up of 17 amino acids. After removal of 4 bases from V and 5 bases from J, the junction contained 13 bases not matched to a gene. Per the original methods: Amplification with reference gene primers provided the estimates of nucleated cell counts. Libraries were prepared by immunoSEQ multiplex PCR; TCRdb keeps only in-frame clonotypes and omits some of them. The D gene and trimming were derived from the DNA, and the V and J assignments and clone size from that table. Among some 380,000 clones listed, roughly 86% were seen once.

The rearrangement links TRBV5-1 to TRBJ2-1, with 9 bases lining up with TRBD2. Material: PBMCs or T cells enriched from blood (not recorded which). The clonotype originates from a middle-aged woman with acute COVID-19. The CDR3 loop is CASSTGGRASVHNEQFF. The CDR3, as DNA: TGCGCCAGCAGCACCGGCGGGAGGGCTAGCGTACACAATGAGCAGTTCTTC.